A single T cell receptor beta chain is shown here with its context. Its antigen is not identified. These data come from a study of T-cell reconstitution after alpha-beta-depleted transplantation in children. Findings and limits, study-wide: Reported findings indicate that, about two months after transplant, alpha-beta T cells came from several hundred expanded clones, which were derived from non-depleted graft cells. High day-60 TCRbeta diversity in some patients came from surviving recipient T cells and thymic progenitors. T-cell counts and diversity were attributed mostly to newly produced T cells one year after transplant.

V dropped 5 bases and J dropped 3 bases, with 15 bases sitting between them. The CDR3 runs to 15 residues. The authors prepared the TCRbeta library with unique molecular identifiers. TCRdb analysed the PCR reads with MiXCR anew, one entry per CDR3 protein. The data contain fewer than 500,000 distinct CDR3 sequences, about 45% of them singletons. The specimen comprised PBMCs, sampled before TCRalphabeta/CD19-depleted stem cell transplant. The source of this sequence is a girl aged 2-9 years with aplastic anemia, due to receive a stem cell transplant. The gene calls are TRBV12-3 or TRBV12-4 and TRBJ2-3; the D gene is possibly TRBD1 (5 bases). The CDR3 sequence is CASSRRQISTDTQYF. The CDR3 bases are TGTGCCAGCAGTCGGCGACAGATCAGTACAGATACGCAGTATTTT.